The 21 T cell receptor beta chains listed next were all sequenced from one sample in a study of shared clonotypes between healthy human individuals (dated by TCRdb to about 2020). CD8 naive samples were CD45RO-negative cells positively selected for CCR7, giving a CD45RA+CCR7+ population that excluded TemRA cells. Library method: the immunoSEQ multiplex PCR assay. As stored in TCRdb, this immuneACCESS dataset retains in-frame rearrangements with V and J assigned. A fraction of the clones does not appear; measured against another copy, unresolved V genes explain less than half of the discrepancy, and the remainder lacks a known reason. This sample lists some 2 million clones; about 95% were detected once. The ten largest clones capture roughly 1.2% of the sample. The sequenced sample consisted of naive CD8+ T cells sorted from blood. Interpreted using the paper, the cell subset or site label stands for: CD45RA+CCR7+. The source is a man younger than 35 in good health.

For the CDR3, the DNA is TGTGCCAGCAGTTTCTCCCCCGGGGCCACAGATACGCAGTATTTT. This sequence encodes CASSFSPGATDTQYF. The V gene is TRBV27, the J gene TRBJ2-3; D is tentatively TRBD1 or TRBD2 (5 bases each). V lost 3 bases, J lost 2 bases, and 12 bases lay in between. Germline V gene sequence: CDR1 MNHEY, CDR2 SMNVEV (reference sequence). The CDR3 sequence is 15 residues long.

About this clone: The same CDR3 arises from other DNA sequences in this sample as well. V and J are TRBV5-8 and TRBJ2-7; 8 bases fit TRBD1. Germline V gene sequence: CDR1 SGHTS, CDR2 YDEGEE. V shed 3 bases, J shed 2 bases, and the junction held 4 bases outside the gene matches. The CDR3 totals 14 residues. CDR3 sequence (DNA): TGTGCCAGCAGCTATGGGACAGGAACCTACGAGCAGTACTTC. Translated, it gives CASSYGTGTYEQYF.

This chain links TRBV28 with TRBJ2-6; D is unclear. Germline V gene sequence: CDR1 MDHEN, CDR2 SYDVKM. Trimming removed 2 bases at V and 0 bases at J, with 5 bases between. There are 15 residues in the CDR3. The CDR3 is CASSLQASGANVLTF. Written as DNA, the CDR3 is TGTGCCAGCAGTTTACAAGCCTCTGGGGCCAACGTCCTGACTTTC.

The gene calls are TRBV6-1 and TRBJ2-1; D possibly corresponds to TRBD2 (6 bases). The germline V gene has CDR1 MNHNS and CDR2 SASEGT. The germline V and J ends were trimmed by 1 base and 6 bases, with 16 bases remaining between them. The CDR3 extends over 16 amino acids. CDR3 DNA: TGTGCCAGCAGTGAAGACGGACTATATTCCCTCAATGAGCAGTTCTTC. Translating it yields CASSEDGLYSLNEQFF.

V gene TRBV5-8 combines with J gene TRBJ2-7, with D perhaps matching TRBD1 (6 bases). V lost 2 bases to trimming and J lost 6 bases, with 12 bases between them. Germline V gene sequence: CDR1 SGHTS, CDR2 YDEGEE. This CDR3 contains 13 residues. CDR3 DNA: TGTGCCAGCAGCTTACAGGGACCCCGCGAGCAGTACTTC. Its protein product is CASSLQGPREQYF. Filled out from reference TRBV5-8 and TRBJ2-7, the complete variable domain reads EAGVTQSPTHLIKTRGQQATLRCSPISGHTSVYWYQQALGLGLQFLLWYDEGEERNRGNFPPRFSGRQFPNYSSELNVNALELEDSALYLCASSLQGPREQYFGPGTRLTVT.

The chain links TRBV19 to TRBJ1-5; D is ambiguous. Germline CDR1 and CDR2: LNHDA and SQIVND (reference sequence). V lost 7 bases and J lost 9, with 13 bases in between. The CDR3 length is 12 residues. In DNA form, the CDR3 reads TGTGCCAGTATTGCTAGGAGCCGGCCCCAGCATTTT. Translating it yields CASIARSRPQHF.

The CDR3 DNA sequence: TGTGCCAGTAGTATTTTGGCAGCCTATGGCTACACCTTC. Amino acids: CASSILAAYGYTF. The chain couples TRBV19 to TRBJ1-2; D not resolved. The ends were cut back, 3 bases at V and 4 bases at J, with 9 bases in the middle. Looked up from germline, CDR1 is LNHDA and CDR2 is SQIVND (reference sequence). The CDR3 is 13 residues long.

The rearrangement links TRBV27 to TRBJ2-3; TRBD2 matches at 10 bases. The CDR3 extends over 16 amino acids. Germline assignment: CDR1 MNHEY and CDR2 SMNVEV (reference sequence). V lost 3 bases, J lost 5 bases, and 8 bases stayed unmatched. CDR3 nucleotides: TGTGCCAGCAGTTTTTTTAGCGGGGGGCAGGAAGATACGCAGTATTTT. Translation: CASSFFSGGQEDTQYF.

The chain carries TRBV27 and TRBJ2-7; D is possibly TRBD1 (6 bases). CDR3 length: 16 residues. Per germline, CDR1 MNHEY and CDR2 SMNVEV (reference sequence). V lost 3 bases to trimming and J lost 0 bases, with 15 bases between them. As DNA, the CDR3 is TGTGCCAGCAGTTTCTCCGTCGGACAGTTCTCCTACGAGCAGTACTTC. Protein: CASSFSVGQFSYEQYF.

The chain combines TRBV27 with TRBJ2-7; D is ambiguous. This CDR3 spans 13 amino acids. The V end was cut by 2 bases, the J end by 4 bases, with 9 bases between. Germline CDR1 reads MNHEY; CDR2 reads SMNVEV (reference sequence). The CDR3 is CASSLNADYEQYF. CDR3 nucleotides: TGTGCCAGCAGTTTAAACGCAGATTACGAGCAGTACTTC.

Concerning this clone itself: In the same sample, other DNA sequences code for this CDR3. This rearrangement joins TRBV7-9 to TRBJ1-3; D is uncertain. V lost 4 bases, J lost 0 bases, and 7 bases lay in between. Per germline, CDR1 SEHNR and CDR2 FQNEAQ (reference sequence). The length of the CDR3 is 14 residues. The CDR3 here is CASSSSLSGNTIYF. The CDR3 coding sequence is TGTGCCAGCAGCTCCAGTCTCTCTGGAAACACCATATATTTT.

In its sample, this clone was seen once. The rearrangement joins TRBV11-2 to TRBJ2-1; D ambiguous. Germline V gene data show CDR1 as SGHAT and CDR2 as FQNNGV. V was clipped by 4 bases and J by 13 bases, with 11 bases between them. The CDR3 is made up of 11 amino acids. The CDR3 here is CASSWTGPQFF. CDR3 nucleotides: TGTGCCAGCAGCTGGACCGGGCCACAGTTCTTC.

Here the CDR3 reads CASSEAGQGTYNEQFF. The CDR3 region has the DNA TGTGCCAGCAGTGAAGCAGGACAGGGGACCTACAATGAGCAGTTCTTC. The gene calls are TRBV2 and TRBJ2-1; 9 bases line up with TRBD1. This CDR3 is built from 16 residues. CDR1 is SNHLY, CDR2 FYNNEI, per germline. V was clipped by 0 bases and J by 2 bases; unmatched bases: 2.

CDR3 DNA: TGTGCCAGCAGCGTAGGAGGCCGAAGTTCCCACGAGCAGTACTTC. Encoded protein: CASSVGGRSSHEQYF. This chain connects TRBV9 to TRBJ2-7; the D is unclear. The CDR3 sequence is 15 residues long. Trimming removed 0 bases from V and 5 bases from J, with 15 bases in between. Looked up from germline, CDR1 is SGDLS and CDR2 is YYNGEE.

The chain's CDR3 is CASSQDRGSGSSEQYF. CDR3 DNA: TGCGCCAGCAGCCAAGATCGGGGTAGCGGGAGTTCCGAGCAGTACTTC. The chain employs TRBV4-1 and TRBJ2-7; 9 positions match TRBD2. This CDR3 region has 16 residues. The germline V gene encodes CDR1 MGHRA and CDR2 YSYEKL. The trim removed 0 bases at V and 6 bases at J, leaving 9 bases unmatched.

CDR3 nucleotides: TGTGCCAGCAGCTTGGGGCAGGGCCAGGAGACCCAGTACTTC. Protein product: CASSLGQGQETQYF. The V gene is TRBV5-5, the J gene TRBJ2-5; D is perhaps TRBD1 (5 bases). CDR1 is SGHKS and CDR2 is YYEKEE in the germline V gene (reference sequence). Trimming removed 0 bases from V and 5 bases from J, with 11 bases in between. This CDR3 has 14 residues.

The chain is built from TRBV19 and TRBJ1-4, with D tentatively TRBD1 (5 bases). V lost 5 bases to trimming and J lost 7 bases, with 11 bases between them. There are 13 residues in the CDR3. Looked up from germline, CDR1 is LNHDA and CDR2 is SQIVND (reference sequence). The CDR3 is CASSGTGVEKLFF. CDR3 sequence (DNA): TGTGCCAGTAGTGGCACGGGGGTTGAAAAACTGTTTTTT.

About this clone itself: Other DNA sequences of this sample code for an identical CDR3. This rearrangement joins TRBV18 to TRBJ2-7, with TRBD1 as a possible D gene (6 bases). Per germline, CDR1 KGHSH and CDR2 LQKENI. The ends were cut back, 3 bases at V and 3 bases at J, with 9 bases in the middle. This CDR3 comprises 13 residues. CDR3 amino acids: CASSPTGYYEQYF. The CDR3 nucleotides read TGTGCCAGCTCACCCACAGGGTACTACGAGCAGTACTTC.

The count of this clone is one. The V call is TRBV6-5, the J call TRBJ2-4; D uncertain. CDR1 and CDR2 (germline): MNHEY, SVGAGI. The CDR3 consists of 14 residues. Between the trimmed V and J ends, which lost 0 bases and 8 bases, there was a span of 11 bases. The CDR3 reads CASSYSGGLDIQYF. The CDR3 DNA reads TGTGCCAGCAGTTACTCTGGTGGTTTGGACATTCAGTACTTC.

The rearrangement links TRBV29-1 to TRBJ2-5, with D tentatively TRBD1 or TRBD2 (6 bases each). There are 14 residues in the CDR3. Germline CDR1 and CDR2: SQVTM and ANQGSEA. V shed 4 bases and J shed 5 bases, with 17 bases lying between them. The CDR3, as DNA: TGCAGCGTTGTCATCAGGGGAGGTTTGGAGACCCAGTACTTC. Its protein is CSVVIRGGLETQYF.

Comment on this clone: A read error may account for a junction end that differs from germline. The V gene is TRBV15, the J gene TRBJ1-1; TRBD1 aligns across 7 bases. The CDR3 runs to 13 residues. Germline assignment: CDR1 LNHNV and CDR2 YYDKDF (reference sequence). CDR3 sequence: CATTGVMNTEAFF. The DNA of the CDR3 is TGTGCTACCACAGGGGTTATGAACACTGAAGCTTTCTTT.